The rows below give T cell receptor beta chains drawn from one sample of a study of OX40 agonist ivuxolimab in advanced cancers. Libraries were prepared by immunoSEQ multiplex PCR; TCRdb keeps only in-frame clonotypes and omits some of them. The sample has roughly 70,000 clones, roughly 87% seen once; the top ten hold approximately 2.5%. The input for sequencing was CD4+ or CD8+ T cells sorted from blood, taken in a trial of the OX40 agonist ivuxolimab. These receptors were taken from an adult with an advanced solid tumor such as melanoma, head and neck, liver or kidney cancer. The CDR3 runs from the conserved cysteine through the conserved F or W. The D gene is left open where the match is weak. The listing skips clone size in some rows; elsewhere it reads once, few, many or a size class.

CDR3	DNA	J	V	D	size
CASSVGGEVTEAFF	TGTGCCAGCAGCGTAGGAGGAGAAGTTACTGAAGCTTTCTTT	TRBJ1-1	TRBV9	.	once
CASKNRAVGNQPQHF	TGTGCCAGCAAGAACAGGGCTGTGGGTAACCAGCCCCAGCATTTT	TRBJ1-5	TRBV27	.	.
CASSTAGVSSYEQYF	TGTGCCAGCAGTACCGCCGGGGTCAGCTCCTACGAGCAGTACTTC	TRBJ2-7	TRBV27	.	.
CASTPSWVPSYAFF	TGTGCCAGCACTCCTTCGTGGGTCCCATCGTATGCTTTCTTT	TRBJ1-1	TRBV6-1	.	.
CASTPTGSFGANVLTF	TGTGCCAGCACCCCGACAGGGTCTTTTGGGGCCAACGTCCTGACTTTC	TRBJ2-6	TRBV7-9	TRBD1	.
CASSLGETGLYGYTF	TGTGCCAGCAGCTTAGGGGAGACAGGACTATATGGCTACACCTTC	TRBJ1-2	TRBV7-9	.	.
CASSVSWSYEQYF	TGTGCCAGCAGTGTTAGCTGGTCCTACGAGCAGTACTTC	TRBJ2-7	TRBV25-1	.	.
CSVGAGGGYEQYF	TGCAGCGTTGGTGCAGGGGGAGGCTACGAGCAGTACTTC	TRBJ2-7	TRBV29-1	.	.
CASGLEPTGPQHF	TGTGCTAGTGGTTTGGAACCGACAGGGCCCCAGCATTTT	TRBJ1-5	TRBV12-5	.	.
CASSSLDSNYGYTF	TGTGCCAGCAGTTCCCTGGACAGCAACTATGGCTACACCTTC	TRBJ1-2	TRBV25-1	.	once
CASSFEPGYTEAFF	TGTGCCAGCAGTTTCGAACCGGGCTACACTGAAGCTTTCTTT	TRBJ1-1	TRBV27	.	.
CASRRDRDNYGYTF	TGTGCCAGCAGGCGCGACAGGGATAACTATGGCTACACCTTC	TRBJ1-2	TRBV28	TRBD1	.
CASSSQGYEQYF	TGTGCCAGCAGCTCCCAGGGGTACGAGCAGTACTTC	TRBJ2-7	TRBV11-2	.	few
CASSHAGPKAFF	TGTGCCAGCAGCCACGCCGGCCCAAAAGCTTTCTTT	TRBJ1-1	TRBV14	.	.
CASRKVTGGLYEQYF	TGTGCCAGCAGGAAAGTGACAGGGGGTTTGTACGAGCAGTACTTC	TRBJ2-7	TRBV5-6	TRBD1	.
CASSDQDRVGNTIYF	TGTGCCAGCAGTGATCAGGACAGGGTCGGAAACACCATATATTTT	TRBJ1-3	TRBV6-1	TRBD1	.
CATGAAMNTEAFF	TGTGCCACAGGGGCAGCCATGAACACTGAAGCTTTCTTT	TRBJ1-1	TRBV27	.	.
CASSPRTGENTEAFF	TGTGCCAGCAGCCCTAGGACAGGGGAGAACACTGAAGCTTTCTTT	TRBJ1-1	TRBV11-2	TRBD1	.
CASSLPAGGYNEQFF	TGTGCCAGCAGTTTACCAGCGGGAGGGTACAATGAGCAGTTCTTC	TRBJ2-1	TRBV28	TRBD2	.
CASSLEQGTDTQYF	TGTGCCAGCAGCTTGGAACAGGGCACAGATACGCAGTATTTT	TRBJ2-3	TRBV5-4	.	.
CASSPQDREYEQYF	TGTGCCAGCTCACCCCAGGACAGGGAGTACGAGCAGTACTTC	TRBJ2-7	TRBV18	TRBD1	.
CASSRQGDANTGELFF	TGTGCCAGCTCACGTCAAGGGGACGCGAACACCGGGGAGCTGTTTTTT	TRBJ2-2	TRBV18	.	.
CASSLGLAGNTGELFF	TGCGCCAGCAGCTTGGGTCTAGCGGGAAACACCGGGGAGCTGTTTTTT	TRBJ2-2	TRBV5-1	TRBD2	.
CASSYSYREDQPQHF	TGTGCCAGCAGTTACTCTTACAGGGAGGATCAGCCCCAGCATTTT	TRBJ1-5	TRBV6-5	.	.
CAISELGLPTGELFF	TGTGCCATCAGTGAGTTGGGGCTACCCACCGGGGAGCTGTTTTTT	TRBJ2-2	TRBV10-3	.	once
CASSDGVLASEQYF	TGTGCCAGCAGTGATGGGGTGTTGGCGTCCGAGCAGTACTTC	TRBJ2-7	TRBV2	.	.
CASKVGSNTGELFF	TGTGCCAGCAAAGTGGGTTCGAACACCGGGGAGCTGTTTTTT	TRBJ2-2	TRBV6-6	.	.
CASSESMGADTQYF	TGCGCCAGCAGTGAATCGATGGGCGCAGATACGCAGTATTTT	TRBJ2-3	TRBV10-1	.	.
CASSPRLAGMFNEQFF	TGCGCCAGCAGCCCCCGACTAGCGGGAATGTTCAATGAGCAGTTCTTC	TRBJ2-1	TRBV4-3	TRBD2	.
CASSLQGLSTPGELFF	TGTGCCAGCAGCTTGCAGGGGCTCTCTACGCCCGGGGAGCTGTTTTTT	TRBJ2-2	TRBV13	.	.
CASNRPLAGETQYF	TGTGCCAGCAACCGCCCCCTAGCGGGAGAGACCCAGTACTTC	TRBJ2-5	TRBV6-5	TRBD2	.
CASSPAGQGLSNVEKLFF	TGTGCCAGTAGCCCTGCGGGACAGGGGCTCTCGAATGTAGAAAAACTGTTTTTT	TRBJ1-4	TRBV19	TRBD1	.
CASKSNADTQYF	TGTGCCAGTAAATCTAATGCAGATACGCAGTATTTT	TRBJ2-3	TRBV19	.	.
CASSEEIGNTIYF	TGTGCCAGCAGTGAAGAGATTGGAAACACCATATATTTT	TRBJ1-3	TRBV6-1	.	.
CASSPDRADTQYF	TGTGCCAGCAGCCCGGACAGGGCGGATACGCAGTATTTT	TRBJ2-3	TRBV6-6	TRBD1	.
CASSLIAGETQYF	TGTGCCAGCAGCTTAATAGCGGGAGAGACCCAGTACTTC	TRBJ2-5	TRBV7-3	TRBD2	.
CAWSPGQPNQPQHF	TGTGCCTGGAGCCCGGGACAGCCGAATCAGCCCCAGCATTTT	TRBJ1-5	TRBV30	TRBD1	.
CASSISQGAANEKLFF	TGTGCCAGTAGTATATCCCAGGGGGCGGCTAATGAAAAACTGTTTTTT	TRBJ1-4	TRBV19	TRBD1	.
CASRSPLGLFF	TGTGCCAGCAGGTCCCCTCTGGGGCTGTTTTTT	TRBJ2-2	TRBV6-5	.	.
CASSRQGADTQYF	TGTGCCAGCAGTCGCCAAGGAGCCGATACGCAGTATTTT	TRBJ2-3	TRBV4-2	.	.
CASSQENLAGTPYEQYF	TGTGCCAGCAGCCAAGAGAATTTGGCGGGAACCCCCTACGAGCAGTACTTC	TRBJ2-7	TRBV4-2	.	.
CASSPRTDYQPQHF	TGTGCCAGCTCACCAAGAACAGACTATCAGCCCCAGCATTTT	TRBJ1-5	TRBV18	.	.
CASSYSSAAERIQYF	TGTGCCAGCAGTTACTCGTCCGCCGCGGAACGGATTCAGTACTTC	TRBJ2-4	TRBV6-5	.	.
CASSLAQADTQYF	TGTGCCAGCAGCTTAGCCCAGGCAGATACGCAGTATTTT	TRBJ2-3	TRBV11-2	.	.
CATEQGISPNYGYTF	TGTGCCACGGAACAGGGAATCTCCCCTAACTATGGCTACACCTTC	TRBJ1-2	TRBV6-1	.	.
CASRDQWGRDNEQFF	TGTGCCAGCAGGGACCAATGGGGTCGGGACAATGAGCAGTTCTTC	TRBJ2-1	TRBV7-2	.	.
CASSQDSYGGNTGELFF	TGCGCCAGCAGCCAAGATAGTTACGGTGGGAACACCGGGGAGCTGTTTTTT	TRBJ2-2	TRBV4-3	.	.
CASSRTGNIQYF	TGTGCCAGCAGCCGGACAGGAAACATTCAGTACTTC	TRBJ2-4	TRBV5-6	TRBD1	.
CASSMNLGAREKLFF	TGTGCCAGTAGTATGAATCTGGGGGCGCGTGAAAAACTGTTTTTT	TRBJ1-4	TRBV19	.	.
CASSYLYEQYF	TGTGCCAGCAGTTACTTATACGAGCAGTACTTC	TRBJ2-7	TRBV6-5	.	.
CASSLNSNEQFF	TGCGCCAGCAGCTTGAACAGCAATGAGCAGTTCTTC	TRBJ2-1	TRBV5-1	.	.
CAWSSPGGRAFF	TGTGCCTGGAGTTCGCCGGGAGGGAGAGCTTTCTTT	TRBJ1-1	TRBV30	.	.